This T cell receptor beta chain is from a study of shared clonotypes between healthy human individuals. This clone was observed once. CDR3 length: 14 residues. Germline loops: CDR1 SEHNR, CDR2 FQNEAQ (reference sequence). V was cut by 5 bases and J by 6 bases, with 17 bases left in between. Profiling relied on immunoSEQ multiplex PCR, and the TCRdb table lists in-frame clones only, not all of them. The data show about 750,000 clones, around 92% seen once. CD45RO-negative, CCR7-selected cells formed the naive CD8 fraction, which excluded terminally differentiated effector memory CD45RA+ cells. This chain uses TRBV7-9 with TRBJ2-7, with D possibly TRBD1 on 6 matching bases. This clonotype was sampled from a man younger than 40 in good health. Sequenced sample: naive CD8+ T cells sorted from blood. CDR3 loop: CASSPRTDPGEQYF. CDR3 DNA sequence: TGTGCCAGCAGCCCTAGGACAGACCCTGGCGAGCAGTACTTC.